This T cell receptor (beta chain) came from a study of blood T cell repertoires in COVID-19 (dated by TCRdb to about 2020). As for the study more broadly: The collaborator samples originated in the United States, Italy and Spain and spanned the acute and convalescent phases of COVID-19. The prospective study material was composed of cDNA or gDNA derived from T cells, B-cell-depleted T cells, or PBMCs. Subjects who had been exposed to COVID-19, were actively infected with it, or had recovered from it provided the deeply sampled blood TCRbeta repertoires that made up the dataset. The repertoires were released in a freely available public database intended as a resource for research on the immune response to SARS-CoV-2. The samples were drawn from the first 160 participants of the ongoing ImmuneRACE study and from some 1,300 subjects provided by 6 global collaborators. A de-identified subject ID, COVID-19 status, age in years and sex were almost always included in the sample metadata. Where available, HLA class I and class II types were taken from metadata supplied by the sample provider and were not determined by assay-based typing. General study outcomes and caveats: How much clinical and demographic metadata was included differed by source and by participant, and the metadata was provided uncurated.

Collaborating institutions collected whole blood in K2EDTA tubes following their own protocols. Collaborator samples were shipped for TCRbeta analysis as frozen whole blood, isolated PBMCs, or DNA extracted from either sample type. V is pared back by 1 base and J by 2 bases, with 8 bases lying between the germline termini. CDR1 and CDR2, per the germline V gene (reference sequence), are LNHNV and YYDKDF. Reading from cysteine to phenylalanine, the CDR3 counts 14 amino acids. Of all the DNA, just the CDR3 is kept, 42 bases in frame from base 1. The immunoSEQ Assay, a bias-controlled multiplex PCR, was used to amplify TCRbeta CDR3 regions from genomic DNA. The paper's processing steps were these. Nucleated cell counts per sample were estimated from amplification of reference gene primers within the assay. Sequence reads were collapsed and filtered to measure the absolute abundance of every unique TCRbeta CDR3 rearrangement. For each sample, productive Simpson clonality was calculated as the square root of Simpson's diversity index across productive rearrangements. Drawn from immuneACCESS, this table holds only the in-frame rearrangements with V and J called that TCRdb kept. Clones are partly lost; checked studies trace under half to an unresolved V gene and leave the rest unexplained. For V, J and clone size, that table is used; D and trimming come from the DNA. This sample comprises under 300,000 clones, approximately 86% of them detected only once. 7.1% of the sample rests with the top ten.

As concerns this clone: No cognate antigen has been identified for it. Per-base qualities were not stored, and no clone one base away is much larger.

The chain links TRBV15 with TRBJ1-1, and TRBD1 may be the D gene, going by 5 matching bases. The sequence was obtained from a woman in her seventies with active or convalescent COVID-19. Sequenced input: peripheral blood. The nucleotides are TGTGCCACCAGCAGAGGGACACCCAACACTGAAGCTTTCTTT. Its translation reads: CATSRGTPNTEAFF.